This T cell receptor (beta chain) was captured in a study of T cells in Graves' hyperthyroidism and ophthalmopathy. Study outcomes and limitations: Ophthalmopathy prediction by the model preceded onset by a median about 6 months. Among thyroid clonotypes expanded above 0.001, most also appeared in blood.

Germline lookup yields CDR1 SGHTA and CDR2 FQGNSA. V lost 4 bases and J lost 7, with 14 bases in between. The CDR3 runs to 14 residues. Together with thyroid ultrasound, orbital computed tomography, serum thyroxine and TRAb, clinical symptoms were used for diagnoses. The source of the PBMCs was around 10 ml of fresh peripheral blood. RNA transcripts served as the template for amplifying TCR beta CDR3 regions. First-round RT-PCR targeting the TCR CDR3 was performed with the HTBI primer set. TCRdb fed the multiplex PCR reads into MiXCR, producing one record per CDR3 protein. The sample has more than 550,000 distinct CDR3 sequences, roughly 17% seen once. This clonotype was recorded many times. Antigen: not known.

The sample taken for sequencing was blood. The rearrangement uses TRBV7-2 and TRBJ2-1; TRBD2 might be the D (5 bases). This receptor was taken from a man aged 50 to 59 with Graves' hyperthyroidism. This CDR3 is CASSSSRTGNEQFF. The DNA for the CDR3 is TGTGCCAGCAGCTCCTCTCGGACGGGGAATGAGCAGTTCTTC.